The clone carrying this T cell receptor (beta chain) was counted between two and nine times. Its specificity is not known. This sample is part of a study of identical twins. Broader study findings: For monozygotic twins, models underestimated out-of-frame TCR alpha sharing.

Only healthy Caucasians were enrolled as donors. This CDR3 is built from 15 residues. V lost 1 base and J lost 2, with 13 bases in between. Germline V gene sequence: CDR1 SGHRS, CDR2 YFSETQ. A universal primer site was incorporated via template switching, and the cDNA contained unique molecular identifiers. TCRdb re-derived calls from the 5' RACE reads in MiXCR, one entry per CDR3 protein. Among approximately 500,000 distinct CDR3 sequences, about 24% were seen once, and the ten largest hold about 2.7%. The sample was also linked to a second study, of T cells expressing NK-cell markers. This second report adds: Topping the CD3+CD56-NKG2C+ fraction as well were these clonotypes, in a few donors.

The chain links TRBV5-1 to TRBJ2-7, with a possible D match to TRBD1 (6 bases). What was sequenced was CD4+ T cells sorted from blood. The receptor's source is a woman under 30 in good health. The CDR3 region has the DNA TGCGCCAGCAGCTTGCTGGGACATATTGCCTACGAGCAGTACTTC. Translating it yields CASSLLGHIAYEQYF.